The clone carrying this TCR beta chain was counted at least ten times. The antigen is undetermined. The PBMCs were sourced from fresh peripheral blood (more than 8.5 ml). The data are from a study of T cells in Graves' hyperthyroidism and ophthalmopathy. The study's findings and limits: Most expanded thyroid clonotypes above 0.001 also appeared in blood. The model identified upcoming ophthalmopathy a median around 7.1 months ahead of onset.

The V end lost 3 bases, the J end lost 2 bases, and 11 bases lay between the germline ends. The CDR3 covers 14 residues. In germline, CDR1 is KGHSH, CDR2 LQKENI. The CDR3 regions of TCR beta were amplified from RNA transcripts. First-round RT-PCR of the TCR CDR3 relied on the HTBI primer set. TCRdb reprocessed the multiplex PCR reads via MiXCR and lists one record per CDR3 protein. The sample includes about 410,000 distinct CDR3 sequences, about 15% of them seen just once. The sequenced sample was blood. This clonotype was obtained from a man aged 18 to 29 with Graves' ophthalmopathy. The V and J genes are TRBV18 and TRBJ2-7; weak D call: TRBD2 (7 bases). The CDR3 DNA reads TGTGCCAGCTCACCTAGGGGGGGAACCTACGAGCAGTACTTC. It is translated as CASSPRGGTYEQYF. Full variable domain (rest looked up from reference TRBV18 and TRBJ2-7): NAGVMQNPRHLVRRRGQEARLRCSPMKGHSHVYWYRQLPEEGLKFMVYLQKENIIDESGMPKERFSAEFPKEGPSILRIQQVVRGDSAAYFCASSPRGGTYEQYFGPGTRLTVT.